These T cell receptor beta chains were read from a single sample in a study of CD8 T cell repertoires and HIV-1 epitope variants. No antigens are known for them. Produced via immunoSEQ multiplex PCR; TCRdb's table is partial and in-frame only. Of a few thousand clones in the sample, approximately 70% were seen once. Sequenced input: cultured CD8+ T cells derived from PBMCs. These receptors were obtained from a male donor with HIV. Both conserved end residues are part of each CDR3. The D gene is left open where the match is weak. A row's size may be missing; if present it is once, few, many or a size class.

D	size	V	J	DNA	CDR3
NA	NA	TRBV5-4	TRBJ2-5	TGTGCCAGCAGCTCCGCCGGGATAGATCAAGAGACCCAGTACTTC	CASSSAGIDQETQYF
TRBD1	NA	TRBV5-8	TRBJ1-2	TGTGCCAGCAGTTGGGGACAGTACTATGGCTACACCTTC	CASSWGQYYGYTF
NA	NA	TRBV28	TRBJ2-1	TGTGCCAGCAGTCCCCTCAGGGACTCCTACAATGAGCAGTTCTTC	CASSPLRDSYNEQFF
NA	NA	TRBV7-9	TRBJ2-7	TGTGCCAGCAGCTCACAGGGCTCGTACGAGCAGTACTTC	CASSSQGSYEQYF
TRBD2	NA	TRBV7-9	TRBJ2-5	TGTGCCAGCAGCTCAATAGCGGGTATCCAAGAGACCCAGTACTTC	CASSSIAGIQETQYF
TRBD2	NA	TRBV7-2	TRBJ2-3	TGTGCCAGCAGCACCGGACTAGCTCTAGATACGCAGTATTTT	CASSTGLALDTQYF
NA	few	TRBV27	TRBJ2-7	TGTGCCAGCAGTCCCGCCCGAACCTACGAGCAGTACTTC	CASSPARTYEQYF
TRBD1	NA	TRBV28	TRBJ2-7	TGTGCCAGCAGTTTCAGGGGGACAGGGGGTCATACCTACGAGCAGTACTTC	CASSFRGTGGHTYEQYF
NA	NA	TRBV28	TRBJ1-2	TGTGCCAGCAGCCTCCATCCGACAGATTATGACTATGGCTACACCTTC	CASSLHPTDYDYGYTF
NA	NA	TRBV7-9	TRBJ2-3	TGTGCCAGCAGCCCCGCAGGGTCCTCACGCACAGATACGCAGTATTTT	CASSPAGSSRTDTQYF
NA	NA	TRBV6-5	TRBJ2-7	TGTGCCAGCAGTCCCTCCTGGGGCACCTACGAGCAGTACTTC	CASSPSWGTYEQYF
NA	NA	TRBV27	TRBJ2-6	TGTGCCAGCAGTTTACGGGGAGACTCTGGGGCCAACGTCCTGACTTTC	CASSLRGDSGANVLTF
NA	NA	TRBV6-5	TRBJ1-2	TGTGCCAGCAGTTATTCGTCCACGGATGATAACTATGGCTACACCTTC	CASSYSSTDDNYGYTF
TRBD2	NA	TRBV6-1	TRBJ2-5	TGTGCCAGCAGTGGACTAGCGGGGGACCTACAAGAGACCCAGTACTTC	CASSGLAGDLQETQYF
TRBD2	NA	TRBV6-5	TRBJ2-7	TGTGCCAGCAGTTACGGGACTAGCGGGACCCTGGGGGAGCAGTACTTC	CASSYGTSGTLGEQYF
NA	NA	TRBV5-1	TRBJ1-6	TGCGCCAGCAGCCCCCTCCCGGGGCAGGATTCACCCCTCCACTTT	CASSPLPGQDSPLHF
TRBD1	NA	TRBV9	TRBJ2-3	TGTGCCAGCAGCGTGTCGACAGGGAGCGCAGATACGCAGTATTTT	CASSVSTGSADTQYF
NA	NA	TRBV4-1	TRBJ2-5	TGCGCCAGCAGCCAAGATAGGGGACAAGAACAAGAGACCCAGTACTTC	CASSQDRGQEQETQYF
TRBD2	NA	TRBV5-1	TRBJ2-1	TGCGCCAGCAGCCCCTATACTAGCGGGAGTTCTAATGAGCAGTTCTTC	CASSPYTSGSSNEQFF
NA	large	TRBV10-3	TRBJ2-6	TGTGCCATCAGTGAGTCTCTGGGGGTATCTGGGGCCAACGTCCTGACTTTC	CAISESLGVSGANVLTF
TRBD1	NA	TRBV5-6	TRBJ1-4	TGTGCCAGCAGCTCCCGGGACCCGGAACGGGACAGCGGGTGGGAAAAACTGTTTTTT	CASSSRDPERDSGWEKLFF
TRBD1	NA	TRBV6-5	TRBJ1-2	TGTGCCAGCAGCCCGGACAGGGGGAGCGGCTACACCTTC	CASSPDRGSGYTF
TRBD2	NA	TRBV7-9	TRBJ2-3	TGTGCGACCAGATTGACTAGCGGGGGGACAGATACGCAGTATTTT	CATRLTSGGTDTQYF
TRBD2	few	TRBV9	TRBJ2-3	TGTGCCAGCAGCACTAGCGGATACACAGATACGCAGTATTTT	CASSTSGYTDTQYF
TRBD2	NA	TRBV10-3	TRBJ2-1	TGTGCCACCGGGACTACCTTAAGTGAGCAGTTCTTC	CATGTTLSEQFF
NA	large	TRBV10-3	TRBJ2-7	TGTGCCACCCTAGGGGACTCTACTTACGAGCAGTACTTC	CATLGDSTYEQYF
TRBD1	NA	TRBV6-1	TRBJ1-1	TGTGCCAGCAGTCAGGGACAGGGGAACACTGAAGCTTTCTTT	CASSQGQGNTEAFF
NA	NA	TRBV2	TRBJ2-6	TGTGCCAGCACCCCCTTCGACTCTGGGGCCAACGTCCTGACTTTC	CASTPFDSGANVLTF
NA	NA	TRBV7-9	TRBJ2-1	TGTGCCAGCAGCTTGGACGGCTACAATGAGCAGTTCTTC	CASSLDGYNEQFF
NA	NA	TRBV6-4	TRBJ2-2	TGTGCCAGCAGTGACTCAGGGGAGCTGTTTTTT	CASSDSGELFF